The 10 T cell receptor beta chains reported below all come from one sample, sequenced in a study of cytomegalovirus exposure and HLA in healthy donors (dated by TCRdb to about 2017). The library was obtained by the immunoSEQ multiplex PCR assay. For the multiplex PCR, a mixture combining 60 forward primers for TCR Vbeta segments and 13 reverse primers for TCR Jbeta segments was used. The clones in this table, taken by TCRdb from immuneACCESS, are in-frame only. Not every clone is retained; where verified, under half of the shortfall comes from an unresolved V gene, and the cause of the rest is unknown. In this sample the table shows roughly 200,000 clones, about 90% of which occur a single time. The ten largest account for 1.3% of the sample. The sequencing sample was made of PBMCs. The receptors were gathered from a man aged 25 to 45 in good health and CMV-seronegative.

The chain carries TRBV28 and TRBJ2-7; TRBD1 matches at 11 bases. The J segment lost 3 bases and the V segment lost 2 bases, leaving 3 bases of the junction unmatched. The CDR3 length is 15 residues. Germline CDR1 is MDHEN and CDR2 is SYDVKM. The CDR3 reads CASSLGGTGGYEQYF. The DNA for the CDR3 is TGTGCCAGCAGTTTAGGAGGGACAGGGGGCTACGAGCAGTACTTC.

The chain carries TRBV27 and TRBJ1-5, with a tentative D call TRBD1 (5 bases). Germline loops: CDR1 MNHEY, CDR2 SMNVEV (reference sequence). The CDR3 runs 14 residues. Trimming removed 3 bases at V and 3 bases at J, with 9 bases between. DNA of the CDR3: TGTGCCAGCAGTTTTTCGGGGGACAATCAGCCCCAGCATTTT. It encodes CASSFSGDNQPQHF.

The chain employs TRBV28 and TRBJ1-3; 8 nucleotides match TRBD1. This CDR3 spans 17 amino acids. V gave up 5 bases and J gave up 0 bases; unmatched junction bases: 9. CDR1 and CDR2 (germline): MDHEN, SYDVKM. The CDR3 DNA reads TGTGCCAGCAGTCCCCGACAGGGGTGGGTCTCTGGAAACACCATATATTTT. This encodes CASSPRQGWVSGNTIYF.

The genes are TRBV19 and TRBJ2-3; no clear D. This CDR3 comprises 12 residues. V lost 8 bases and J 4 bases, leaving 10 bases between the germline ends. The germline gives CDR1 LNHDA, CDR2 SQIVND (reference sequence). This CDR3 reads CASAEIADTQYF. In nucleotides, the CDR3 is TGTGCCAGTGCGGAGATTGCAGATACGCAGTATTTT.

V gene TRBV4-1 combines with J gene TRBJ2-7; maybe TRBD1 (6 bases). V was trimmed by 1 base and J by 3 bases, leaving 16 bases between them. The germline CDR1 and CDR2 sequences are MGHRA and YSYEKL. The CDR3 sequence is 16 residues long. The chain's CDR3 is CASSQVGAGNNYEQYF. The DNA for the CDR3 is TGCGCCAGCAGCCAAGTGGGGGCAGGGAACAACTACGAGCAGTACTTC.

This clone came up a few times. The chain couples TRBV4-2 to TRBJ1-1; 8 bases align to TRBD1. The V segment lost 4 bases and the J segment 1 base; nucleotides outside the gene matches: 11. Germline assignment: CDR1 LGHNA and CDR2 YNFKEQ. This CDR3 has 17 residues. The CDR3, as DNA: TGTGCCAGCAGCCCGTCTGTCCCAGGGGGCCAGAACACTGAAGCTTTCTTT. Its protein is CASSPSVPGGQNTEAFF.

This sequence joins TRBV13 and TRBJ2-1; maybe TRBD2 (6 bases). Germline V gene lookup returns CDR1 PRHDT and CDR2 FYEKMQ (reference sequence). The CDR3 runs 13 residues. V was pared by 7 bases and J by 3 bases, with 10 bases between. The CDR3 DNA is TGTGCCAGCAACGGGAGAGTCTACAATGAGCAGTTCTTC. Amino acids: CASNGRVYNEQFF.

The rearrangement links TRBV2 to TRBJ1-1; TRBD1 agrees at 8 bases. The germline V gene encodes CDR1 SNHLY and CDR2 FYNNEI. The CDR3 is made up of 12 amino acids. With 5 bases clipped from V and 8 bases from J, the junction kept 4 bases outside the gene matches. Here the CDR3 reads CASSRGQGEAFF. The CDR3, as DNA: TGTGCCAGCAGTCGCGGACAGGGCGAAGCTTTCTTT.

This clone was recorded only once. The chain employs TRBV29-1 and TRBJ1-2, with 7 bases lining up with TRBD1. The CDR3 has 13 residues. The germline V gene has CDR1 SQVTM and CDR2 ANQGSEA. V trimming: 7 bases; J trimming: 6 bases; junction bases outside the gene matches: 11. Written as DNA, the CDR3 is TGCAGCGCCTCGACAGGGAACGGTAATGGCTACACCTTC. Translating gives CSASTGNGNGYTF.

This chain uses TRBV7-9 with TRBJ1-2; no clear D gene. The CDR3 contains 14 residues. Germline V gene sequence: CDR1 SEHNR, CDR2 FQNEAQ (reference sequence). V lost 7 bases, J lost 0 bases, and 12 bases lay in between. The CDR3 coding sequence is TGTGCCAGCACCCCTCCTCCGGCTAACTATGGCTACACCTTC. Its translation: CASTPPPANYGYTF.